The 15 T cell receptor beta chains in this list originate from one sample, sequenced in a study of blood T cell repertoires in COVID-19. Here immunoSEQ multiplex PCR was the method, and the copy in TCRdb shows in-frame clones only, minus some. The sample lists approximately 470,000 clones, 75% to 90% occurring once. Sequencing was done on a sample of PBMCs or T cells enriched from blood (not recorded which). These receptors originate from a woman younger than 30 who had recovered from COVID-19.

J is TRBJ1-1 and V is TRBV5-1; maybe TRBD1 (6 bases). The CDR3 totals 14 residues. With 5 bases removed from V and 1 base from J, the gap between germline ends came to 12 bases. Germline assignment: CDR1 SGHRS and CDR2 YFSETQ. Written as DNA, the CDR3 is TGCGCCAGCAGAAACAGGGCGGAGAACACTGAAGCTTTCTTT. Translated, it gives CASRNRAENTEAFF.

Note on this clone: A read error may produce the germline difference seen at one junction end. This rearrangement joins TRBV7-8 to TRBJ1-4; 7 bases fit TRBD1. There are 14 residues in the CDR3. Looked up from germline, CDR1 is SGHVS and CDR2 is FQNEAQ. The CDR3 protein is CASSLDRTNEKLFF. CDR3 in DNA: TGTGCCAGCAGCTTGGACAGGACTAACGAAAAACTGTTTTTT.

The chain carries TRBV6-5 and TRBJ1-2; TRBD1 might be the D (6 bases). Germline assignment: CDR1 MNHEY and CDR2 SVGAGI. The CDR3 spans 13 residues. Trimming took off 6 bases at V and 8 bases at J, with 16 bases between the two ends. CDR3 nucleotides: TGTGCCAGCAGAAGAAAACAGGGCCACGGCTACACCTTC. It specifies CASRRKQGHGYTF.

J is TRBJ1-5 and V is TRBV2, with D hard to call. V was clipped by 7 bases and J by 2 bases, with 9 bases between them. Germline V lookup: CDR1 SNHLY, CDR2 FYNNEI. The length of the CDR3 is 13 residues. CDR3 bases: TGTGCCAGCACGATGGAGGGCAATCAGCCCCAGCATTTT. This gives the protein CASTMEGNQPQHF.

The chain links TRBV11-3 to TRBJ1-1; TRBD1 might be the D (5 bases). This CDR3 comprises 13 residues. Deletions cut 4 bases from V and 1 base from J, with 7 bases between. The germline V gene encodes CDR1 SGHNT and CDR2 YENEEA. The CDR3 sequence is CASSYQGNTEAFF. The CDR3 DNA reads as TGTGCCAGCAGCTACCAGGGGAACACTGAAGCTTTCTTT. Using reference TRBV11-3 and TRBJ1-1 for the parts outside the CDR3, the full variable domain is EAGVVQSPRYKIIEKKQPVAFWCNPISGHNTLYWYLQNLGQGPELLIRYENEEAVDDSQLPKDRFSAERLKGVDSTLKIQPAELGDSAVYLCASSYQGNTEAFFGQGTRLTVV.

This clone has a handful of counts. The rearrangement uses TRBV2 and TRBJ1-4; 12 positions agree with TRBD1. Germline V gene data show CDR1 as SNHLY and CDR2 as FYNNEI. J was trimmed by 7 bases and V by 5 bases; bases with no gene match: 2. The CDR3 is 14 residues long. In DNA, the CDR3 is TGTGCCAGCAGTCGGGACAGGGGGCTTGAAAAACTGTTTTTT. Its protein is CASSRDRGLEKLFF.

The CDR3 DNA reads as TGTGCCAGCTCACCGGGTGGGTCCGGGTCCAATGAGCAGTTCTTC. Encoded protein: CASSPGGSGSNEQFF. The V gene is TRBV18, the J gene TRBJ2-1, with D unclear. The CDR3 has 15 amino acids. The V gene's germline CDR1 is KGHSH and CDR2 LQKENI. V was shortened by 3 bases and J by 6 bases, with 15 bases between the two germline ends.

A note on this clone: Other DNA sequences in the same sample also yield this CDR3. As DNA, the CDR3 is TGTGCCAGCAGTTCGCCGGGACAGAGCTACGAGCAGTACTTC. Translated, it gives CASSSPGQSYEQYF. The chain couples TRBV6-5 to TRBJ2-7; 7 bases are a match to TRBD1. The CDR3 has 14 amino acids. Germline V gene sequence: CDR1 MNHEY, CDR2 SVGAGI. J gave up 3 bases and V 4 bases, and 6 bases lay outside the gene matches.

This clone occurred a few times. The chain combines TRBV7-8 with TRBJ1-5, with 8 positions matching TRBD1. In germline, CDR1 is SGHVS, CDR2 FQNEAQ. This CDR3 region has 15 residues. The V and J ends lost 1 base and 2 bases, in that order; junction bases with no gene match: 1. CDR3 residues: CASSLGGQGNQPQHF. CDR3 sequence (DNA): TGTGCCAGCAGCTTAGGGGGACAGGGCAATCAGCCCCAGCATTTT.

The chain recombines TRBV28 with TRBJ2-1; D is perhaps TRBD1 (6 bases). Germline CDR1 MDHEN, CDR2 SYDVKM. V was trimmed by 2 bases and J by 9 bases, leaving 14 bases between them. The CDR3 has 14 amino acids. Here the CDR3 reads CASSLVTGWVEQFF. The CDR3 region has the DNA TGTGCCAGCAGTTTAGTTACAGGGTGGGTTGAGCAGTTCTTC.

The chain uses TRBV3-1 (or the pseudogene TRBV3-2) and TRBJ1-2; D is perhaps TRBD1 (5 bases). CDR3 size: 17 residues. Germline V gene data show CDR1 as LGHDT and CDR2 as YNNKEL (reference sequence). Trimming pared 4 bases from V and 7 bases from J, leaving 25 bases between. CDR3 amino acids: CASSPTRLWAGRGGYTF. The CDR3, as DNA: TGTGCCAGCAGCCCCACCCGTTTGTGGGCCGGGAGGGGTGGCTACACCTTC.

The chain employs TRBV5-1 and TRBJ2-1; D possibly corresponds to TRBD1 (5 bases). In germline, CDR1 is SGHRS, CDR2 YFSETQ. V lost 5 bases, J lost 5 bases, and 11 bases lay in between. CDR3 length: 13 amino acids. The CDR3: CASRLTTDNEQFF. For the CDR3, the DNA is TGCGCCAGCAGGTTGACGACAGACAATGAGCAGTTCTTC.

CDR3: CASSLSGGMNTGELFF. The CDR3 DNA sequence: TGTGCCAGCAGCTTAAGCGGCGGGATGAACACCGGGGAGCTGTTTTTT. The chain carries TRBV7-3 and TRBJ2-2; possible D gene TRBD2, 6 bases. Germline lookup yields CDR1 SGHTA and CDR2 FQGTGA. The CDR3 spans 16 residues. The V and J ends lost 1 base and 1 base respectively, with 10 bases between them.

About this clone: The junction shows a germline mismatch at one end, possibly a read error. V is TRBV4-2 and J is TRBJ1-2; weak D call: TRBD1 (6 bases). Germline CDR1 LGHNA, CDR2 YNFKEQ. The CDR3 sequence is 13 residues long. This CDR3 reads CASSPFRGGAGAF. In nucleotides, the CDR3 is TGTGCCAGCAGCCCCTTCAGAGGTGGGGCAGGGGCCTTC.

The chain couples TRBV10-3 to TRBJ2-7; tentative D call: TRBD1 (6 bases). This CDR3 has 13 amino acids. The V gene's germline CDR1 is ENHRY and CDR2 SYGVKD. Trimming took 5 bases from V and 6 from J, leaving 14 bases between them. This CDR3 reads CAISQAGVPEQYF. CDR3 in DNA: TGTGCCATCAGTCAGGCAGGGGTGCCCGAGCAGTACTTC.